The TCR beta chain described here comes from a study of cytomegalovirus exposure and HLA in healthy donors. Note on this clone: Its target is unknown.

Findings and limits, study-wide: Cytomegalovirus status was reportedly diagnosed by the classifier with high specificity and sensitivity. Later analysis suggested links between common viral pathogens and several top significant clusters.

This PCR relied on a set of 60 Vbeta primers and 13 Jbeta primers. Repertoires were generated with immunoSEQ multiplex PCR, while TCRdb's copy carries only in-frame clones and drops some. The data show tens of thousands of clones, approximately 64% seen once. Each of the donors was a healthy bone marrow donor. The CDR3 extends over 15 amino acids. CDR1 is SGHDT and CDR2 is YYEEEE in the germline V gene. J was trimmed by 2 bases and V by 3 bases; bases with no gene match: 8. The sample comprised PBMCs. The V call is TRBV5-6, the J call TRBJ2-7, with TRBD1 matching 7 bases. This sequence was found in a woman aged 50 to 60 in good health and CMV-seropositive. DNA of the CDR3: TGTGCCAGCAGCTGGTACAGGGGTAGCGCCTACGAGCAGTACTTC. The encoded protein is CASSWYRGSAYEQYF.